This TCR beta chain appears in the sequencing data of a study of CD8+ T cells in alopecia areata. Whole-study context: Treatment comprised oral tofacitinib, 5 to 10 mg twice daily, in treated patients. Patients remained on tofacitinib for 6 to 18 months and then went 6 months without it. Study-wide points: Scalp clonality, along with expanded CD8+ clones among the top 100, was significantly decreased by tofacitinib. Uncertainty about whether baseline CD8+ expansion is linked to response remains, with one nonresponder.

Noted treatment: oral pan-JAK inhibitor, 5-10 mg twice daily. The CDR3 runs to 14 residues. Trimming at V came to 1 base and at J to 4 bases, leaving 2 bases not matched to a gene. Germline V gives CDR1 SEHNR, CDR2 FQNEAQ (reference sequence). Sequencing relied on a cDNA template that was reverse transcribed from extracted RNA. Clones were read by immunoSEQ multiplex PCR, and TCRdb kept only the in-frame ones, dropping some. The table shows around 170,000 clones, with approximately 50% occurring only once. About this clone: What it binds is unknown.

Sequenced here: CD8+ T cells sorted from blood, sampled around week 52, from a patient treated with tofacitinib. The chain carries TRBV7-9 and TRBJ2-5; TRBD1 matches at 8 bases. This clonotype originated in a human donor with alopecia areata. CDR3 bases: TGTGCCAGCAGCTTAGTCAGGGGGCGAGAGACCCAGTACTTC. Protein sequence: CASSLVRGRETQYF.